What follows are 15 T cell receptor beta chains derived from one specimen sequenced in a study of blood T cell repertoires in COVID-19. Assay used: immunoSEQ multiplex PCR; TCRdb lists only in-frame clones, some missing. The data show hundreds of thousands of clones, roughly 85% seen once. Sequencing was carried out using peripheral blood. The receptors were sampled from a man in his forties or fifties with active or convalescent COVID-19.

The chain uses TRBV4-1 and TRBJ1-2; unclear D gene. Germline V lookup: CDR1 MGHRA, CDR2 YSYEKL. V lost 5 bases and J lost 0, with 10 bases in between. The CDR3 runs 14 residues. CDR3 in amino acids: CASSTRRANYGYTF. The CDR3 nucleotides read TGCGCCAGCAGCACCCGGAGAGCTAACTATGGCTACACCTTC.

V usage is TRBV19 and J usage is TRBJ1-2; no firm D call. Germline CDR1 LNHDA, CDR2 SQIVND (reference sequence). Trimming left V 5 bases short and J 2 bases short, with 15 bases between. The CDR3 runs 15 residues. The CDR3 loop reads CASSPTENSNYGYTF. CDR3 nucleotides: TGTGCCAGTAGTCCAACAGAGAACTCAAACTATGGCTACACCTTC. The variable domain in full, with the rest retrieved from reference TRBV19 and TRBJ1-2, is DGGITQSPKYLFRKEGQNVTLSCEQNLNHDAMYWYRQDPGQGLRLIYYSQIVNDFQKGDIAEGYSVSREKKESFPLTVTSAQKNPTAFYLCASSPTENSNYGYTFGSGTRLTVV.

This clone was found a few times. This rearrangement joins TRBV18 to TRBJ2-1; 7 positions match TRBD2. The CDR3 extends over 13 amino acids. V was clipped by 3 bases and J by 10 bases; unmatched bases: 6. CDR1 is KGHSH, CDR2 LQKENI, per germline. The CDR3, as DNA: TGTGCCAGCTCACCCGGGACTATTCGAGAGCAGTTCTTC. Protein product: CASSPGTIREQFF.

This chain connects TRBV7-9 to TRBJ1-2; D is undetermined. The CDR3 runs 14 residues. Germline CDR1 is SEHNR and CDR2 is FQNEAQ (reference sequence). Trimming removed 4 bases at V and 4 bases at J, with 13 bases between. CDR3 protein: CASSSSALSYGYTF. As DNA, the CDR3 is TGTGCCAGCAGCTCCTCCGCACTGAGCTATGGCTACACCTTC.

V gene TRBV28 combines with J gene TRBJ2-3; D may be TRBD1 (5 bases). Trimming cost V 2 bases and J 2 bases, with 8 bases left between them. CDR1 and CDR2 (germline): MDHEN, SYDVKM. This CDR3 region has 14 residues. In DNA, the CDR3 is TGTGCCAGCAGTTTAGACAGACACACAGATACGCAGTATTTT. Protein product: CASSLDRHTDTQYF.

The V call is TRBV5-6, the J call TRBJ2-5; TRBD2 matches at 12 bases. Germline loops: CDR1 SGHDT, CDR2 YYEEEE. V dropped 4 bases and J dropped 5; count of bases not matched to a gene: 18. The CDR3 extends over 19 amino acids. This chain's CDR3 is CASSPLAGSGLAGRETQYF. In nucleotides, the CDR3 is TGTGCCAGCAGCCCCTTGGCTGGCTCGGGACTAGCGGGCCGGGAGACCCAGTACTTC. Variable domain in full (rest from reference TRBV5-6 and TRBJ2-5): DAGVTQSPTHLIKTRGQQVTLRCSPKSGHDTVSWYQQALGQGPQFIFQYYEEEERQRGNFPDRFSGHQFPNYSSELNVNALLLGDSALYLCASSPLAGSGLAGRETQYFGPGTRLLVL.

The chain joins TRBV7-9 to TRBJ2-7; 7 positions match TRBD2. The V and J ends lost 1 base and 4 bases, in that order; junction bases with no gene match: 7. CDR3 length: 15 amino acids. Germline loops: CDR1 SEHNR, CDR2 FQNEAQ (reference sequence). This chain's CDR3 is CASSLVFGREYEQYF. The CDR3 coding sequence is TGTGCCAGCAGCTTAGTATTCGGGCGGGAGTACGAGCAGTACTTC.

This clone was found once. The chain combines TRBV4-2 with TRBJ2-3; the match to TRBD1 covers 8 bases. CDR1 and CDR2 from the germline V gene are LGHNA and YNFKEQ. After removal of 5 bases from V and 0 bases from J, the junction contained 4 bases not matched to a gene. CDR3 size: 15 residues. The CDR3 DNA is TGTGCCAGCAGCGAACGACAGGGGAGCACAGATACGCAGTATTTT. It encodes CASSERQGSTDTQYF.

The gene calls are TRBV5-1 and TRBJ1-3; 9 bases match TRBD1. V lost 3 bases, J lost 7 bases, and 2 bases stayed unmatched. Per the germline V gene, CDR1 is SGHRS and CDR2 is YFSETQ. This CDR3 comprises 13 residues. The DNA for the CDR3 is TGCGCCAGCAGCTCGACAGGGGGGAACACCATATATTTT. Translating gives CASSSTGGNTIYF.

This CDR3 is CASEGSGTVSSYNEQFF. CDR3 bases: TGTGCCAGCGAAGGTAGCGGAACGGTAAGCTCCTACAATGAGCAGTTCTTC. This chain joins TRBV6-9 and TRBJ2-1, with D perhaps TRBD2 (6 bases). Between the trimmed V and J ends, which lost 8 bases and 0 bases, there was a span of 20 bases. This CDR3 comprises 17 residues. Looked up from germline, CDR1 is MNHGY and CDR2 is SVAAGI.

Remarks on this clone: In the same sample, other DNA sequences code for this CDR3. The chain has TRBV19 and TRBJ1-5; D is possibly TRBD1 (6 bases). V lost 5 bases and J lost 2, with 10 bases in between. The CDR3 contains 14 residues. Germline loops: CDR1 LNHDA, CDR2 SQIVND (reference sequence). The CDR3: CASSSRQGNQPQHF. The DNA for the CDR3 is TGTGCCAGTAGTTCTAGACAGGGCAATCAGCCCCAGCATTTT.

This chain uses TRBV19 with TRBJ1-5, with D tentatively TRBD1 (6 bases). The V end lost 4 bases, the J end lost 4 bases, and 8 bases lay between the germline ends. Germline lookup yields CDR1 LNHDA and CDR2 SQIVND (reference sequence). The length of the CDR3 is 13 residues. CDR3 protein: CASSTGQNQPQHF. Written as DNA, the CDR3 is TGTGCCAGTAGTACGGGACAAAATCAGCCCCAGCATTTT. Looking up the rest from reference TRBV19 and TRBJ1-5 gives the full variable domain: DGGITQSPKYLFRKEGQNVTLSCEQNLNHDAMYWYRQDPGQGLRLIYYSQIVNDFQKGDIAEGYSVSREKKESFPLTVTSAQKNPTAFYLCASSTGQNQPQHFGDGTRLSIL.

This clone was counted between two and nine times. This rearrangement joins TRBV6-5 to TRBJ2-7, with 9 bases fitting TRBD1. The length of the CDR3 is 14 residues. Germline V gene lookup returns CDR1 MNHEY and CDR2 SVGAGI. J gave up 1 base and V 7 bases, and 5 bases lay outside the gene matches. The CDR3, as DNA: TGTGCCAGCAAACGGGACAGGGCTTCCTACGAGCAGTACTTC. It yields the protein CASKRDRASYEQYF.

The gene calls are TRBV15 and TRBJ2-1, with D possibly being TRBD1 (5 bases). CDR1 LNHNV and CDR2 YYDKDF come from the germline V gene (reference sequence). The CDR3 runs to 16 residues. The ends were cut back, 0 bases at V and 6 bases at J, with 15 bases in the middle. CDR3 in DNA: TGTGCCACCAGCAGAGATGGGGCCCACCTCGGCAATGAGCAGTTCTTC. Translating it yields CATSRDGAHLGNEQFF.

This clone showed up just once. V and J are TRBV18 and TRBJ2-2; D is perhaps TRBD1 (5 bases). V was pared by 1 base and J by 3 bases, with 12 bases between. The germline V gene encodes CDR1 KGHSH and CDR2 LQKENI. The CDR3 runs 16 residues. The CDR3 DNA follows: TGTGCCAGCTCACCACGAGTAGGGGTAGACACCGGGGAGCTGTTTTTT. It yields the protein CASSPRVGVDTGELFF.